This TCR beta chain comes out of a study of blood T cells in healthy people across ages. Overall study findings and caveats: Considered underestimates were the diversity estimates obtained from one million T cells. A greater number of naive CD4+ cells and higher diversity distinguished long-lived donors from aged donors. Lack of knowledge of donor CMV status possibly confounded expanded clonotype changes.

CDR3 length: 12 residues. Between the trimmed V and J ends, which lost 0 bases and 7 bases, there was a span of 6 bases. Germline V gene sequence: CDR1 ENHRY, CDR2 SYGVKD. In regard to this clonotype: Its antigen is currently unknown.

For the second PCR, which ran for about 6 to 11 cycles, a sample-barcoded 5' primer and a J-beta primer mix were used. TCRdb reanalysed the 5' RACE reads using MiXCR and keeps one entry per CDR3 protein. The sample includes roughly 1.9 million distinct CDR3 sequences, about two fifths of them seen just once. Aged about 6 to 95, donors were systemically healthy Caucasians from Russia. The specimen sequenced was blood. The chain employs TRBV10-3 and TRBJ1-2; the D gene is possibly TRBD1 (5 bases). The clonotype originates from a human donor in good health. This CDR3 is CAISESGGGYTF. DNA of the CDR3: TGTGCCATCAGTGAGTCCGGGGGTGGCTACACCTTC.